This T cell receptor beta chain was obtained from a study of tumor-infiltrating lymphocytes in oesophageal squamous cell carcinoma. Germline assignment: CDR1 SEHNR and CDR2 FQNEAQ (reference sequence). The CDR3 is 16 residues long. This clonotype has more than one count but fewer than ten. TCRdb reprocessed the reads via MiXCR and lists one record per CDR3 protein. This repertoire shows 12,000 or so distinct CDR3 sequences, 58% found once; its top ten account for about three fifths. The source is a female donor with esophageal squamous cell carcinoma. V usage is TRBV7-9 and J usage is TRBJ2-5, with 14 nucleotides matching TRBD2. The J call may not be correct, given that the DNA end is closer to TRBJ2-7. Sequenced material: blood. CDR3 bases: TGTGCCAGCAGCGATTACGGGACTAGCGGGAGCCACGAGCAGTACTTC. Translated: CASSDYGTSGSHEQYF.